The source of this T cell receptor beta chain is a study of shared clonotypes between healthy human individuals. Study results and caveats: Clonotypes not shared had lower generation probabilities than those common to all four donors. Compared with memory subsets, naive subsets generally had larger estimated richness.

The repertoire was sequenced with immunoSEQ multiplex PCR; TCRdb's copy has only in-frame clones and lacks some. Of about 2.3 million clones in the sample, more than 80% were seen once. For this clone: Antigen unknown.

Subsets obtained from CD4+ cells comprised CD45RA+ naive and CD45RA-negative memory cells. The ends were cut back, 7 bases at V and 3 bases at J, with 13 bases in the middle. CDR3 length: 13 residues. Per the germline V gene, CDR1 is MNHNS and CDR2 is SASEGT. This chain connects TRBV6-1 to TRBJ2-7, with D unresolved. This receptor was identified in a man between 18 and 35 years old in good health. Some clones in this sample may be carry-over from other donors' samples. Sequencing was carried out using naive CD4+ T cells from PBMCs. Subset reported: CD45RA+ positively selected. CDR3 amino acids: CASTSSVIYEQYF. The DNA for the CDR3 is TGTGCCAGCACATCTTCGGTTATCTACGAGCAGTACTTC.